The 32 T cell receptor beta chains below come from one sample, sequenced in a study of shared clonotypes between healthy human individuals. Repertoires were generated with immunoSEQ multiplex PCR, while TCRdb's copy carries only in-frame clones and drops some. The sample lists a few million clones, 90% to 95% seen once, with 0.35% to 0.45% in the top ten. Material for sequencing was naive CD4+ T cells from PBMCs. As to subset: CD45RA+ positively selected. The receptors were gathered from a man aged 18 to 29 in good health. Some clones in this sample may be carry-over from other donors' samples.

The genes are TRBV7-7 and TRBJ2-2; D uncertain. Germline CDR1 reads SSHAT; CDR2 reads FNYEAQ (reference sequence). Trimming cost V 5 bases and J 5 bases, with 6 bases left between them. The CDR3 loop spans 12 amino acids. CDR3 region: CASSQETGELFF. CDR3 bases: TGTGCCAGCAGCCAGGAAACCGGGGAGCTGTTTTTT.

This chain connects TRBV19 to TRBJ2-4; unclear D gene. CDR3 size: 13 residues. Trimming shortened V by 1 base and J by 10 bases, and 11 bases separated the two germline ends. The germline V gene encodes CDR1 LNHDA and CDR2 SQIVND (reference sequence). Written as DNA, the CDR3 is TGTGCCAGTAGTATAGCCCCAGGCAGGATTCAGTACTTC. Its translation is CASSIAPGRIQYF.

The CDR3 is CASSTVGVSEQYF. CDR3 coding DNA: TGTGCCAGCAGCACAGTAGGGGTTAGCGAGCAGTACTTC. V is TRBV9 and J is TRBJ2-7; the D gene is possibly TRBD1 (5 bases). The germline V and J ends were trimmed by 4 bases and 6 bases, with 14 bases remaining between them. The CDR3 contains 13 residues. Germline loops: CDR1 SGDLS, CDR2 YYNGEE.

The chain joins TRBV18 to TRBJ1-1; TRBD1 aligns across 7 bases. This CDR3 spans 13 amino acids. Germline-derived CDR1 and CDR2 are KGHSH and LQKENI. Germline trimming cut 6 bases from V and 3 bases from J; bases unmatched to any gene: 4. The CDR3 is CASSQGVDTEAFF. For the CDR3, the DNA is TGTGCCAGCTCCCAGGGGGTCGACACTGAAGCTTTCTTT.

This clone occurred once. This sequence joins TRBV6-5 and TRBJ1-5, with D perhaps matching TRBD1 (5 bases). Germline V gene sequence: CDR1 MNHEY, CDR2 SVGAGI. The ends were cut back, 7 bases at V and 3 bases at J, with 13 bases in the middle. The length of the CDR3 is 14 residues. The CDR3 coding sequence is TGTGCCAGCATGTTGAACAGGTACAATCAGCCCCAGCATTTT. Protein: CASMLNRYNQPQHF.

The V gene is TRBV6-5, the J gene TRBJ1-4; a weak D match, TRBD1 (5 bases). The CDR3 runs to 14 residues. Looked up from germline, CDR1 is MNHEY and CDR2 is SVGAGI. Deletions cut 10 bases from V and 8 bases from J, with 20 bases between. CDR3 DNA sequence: TGTGCCACCTCTAGGGGACCCGGCGGGGAAAAACTGTTTTTT. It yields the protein CATSRGPGGEKLFF.

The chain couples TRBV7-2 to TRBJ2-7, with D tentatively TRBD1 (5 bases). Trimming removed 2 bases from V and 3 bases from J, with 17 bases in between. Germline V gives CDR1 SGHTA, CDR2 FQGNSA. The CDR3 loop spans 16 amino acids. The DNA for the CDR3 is TGTGCCAGCAGCTTAAGGTCCAGGGCCTCTTACTACGAGCAGTACTTC. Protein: CASSLRSRASYYEQYF.

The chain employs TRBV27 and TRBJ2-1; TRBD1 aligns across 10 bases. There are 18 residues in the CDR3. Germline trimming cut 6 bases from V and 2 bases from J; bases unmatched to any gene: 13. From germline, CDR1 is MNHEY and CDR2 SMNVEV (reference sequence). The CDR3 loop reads CASRDDRGLRGAYNEQFF. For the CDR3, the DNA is TGTGCCAGCAGAGATGACAGGGGGCTACGTGGAGCCTACAATGAGCAGTTCTTC.

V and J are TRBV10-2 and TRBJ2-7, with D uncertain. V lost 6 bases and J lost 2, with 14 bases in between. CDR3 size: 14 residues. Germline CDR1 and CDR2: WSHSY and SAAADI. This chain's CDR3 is CASSSLSFTYEQYF. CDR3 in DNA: TGCGCCAGCAGCTCGCTATCCTTCACCTACGAGCAGTACTTC.

DNA for the CDR3: TGTGCCAGCAGCGCCGGTGGGCGGGGACTCGAGCAGTACTTC. This translates into CASSAGGRGLEQYF. The chain combines TRBV13 with TRBJ2-7; D possibly corresponds to TRBD2 (6 bases). In germline, CDR1 is PRHDT, CDR2 FYEKMQ (reference sequence). CDR3 length: 14 residues. The V and J ends lost 5 bases and 6 bases respectively, with 17 bases between them.

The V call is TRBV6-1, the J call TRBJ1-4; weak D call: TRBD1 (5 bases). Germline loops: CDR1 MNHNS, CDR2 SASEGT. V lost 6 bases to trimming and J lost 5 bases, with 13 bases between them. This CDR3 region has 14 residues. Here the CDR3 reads CASSPKGTNEKLFF. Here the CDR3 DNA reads TGTGCCAGCAGCCCCAAGGGGACCAATGAAAAACTGTTTTTT.

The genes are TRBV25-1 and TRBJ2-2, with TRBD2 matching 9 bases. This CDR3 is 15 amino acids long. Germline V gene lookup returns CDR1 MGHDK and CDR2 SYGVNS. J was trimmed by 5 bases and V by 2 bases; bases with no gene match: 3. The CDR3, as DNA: TGTGCCAGCAGTGAACTAGCGGGACATACCGGGGAGCTGTTTTTT. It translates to CASSELAGHTGELFF.

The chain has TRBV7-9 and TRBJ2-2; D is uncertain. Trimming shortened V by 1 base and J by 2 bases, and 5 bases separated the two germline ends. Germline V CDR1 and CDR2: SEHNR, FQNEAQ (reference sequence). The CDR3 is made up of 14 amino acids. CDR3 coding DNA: TGTGCCAGCAGCTTAGTCCCTAACACCGGGGAGCTGTTTTTT. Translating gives CASSLVPNTGELFF.

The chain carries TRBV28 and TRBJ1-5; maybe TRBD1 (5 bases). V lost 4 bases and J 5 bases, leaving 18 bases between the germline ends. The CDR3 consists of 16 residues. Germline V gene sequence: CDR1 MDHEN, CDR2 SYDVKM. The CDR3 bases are TGTGCCAGCAGTTGGTCGGCAAGGGGTTATGATCAGCCCCAGCATTTT. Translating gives CASSWSARGYDQPQHF.

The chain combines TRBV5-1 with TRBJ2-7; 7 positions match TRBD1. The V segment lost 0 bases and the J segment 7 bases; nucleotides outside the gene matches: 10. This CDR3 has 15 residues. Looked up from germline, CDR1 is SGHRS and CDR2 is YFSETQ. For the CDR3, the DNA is TGCGCCAGCAGCTTGGGGAACAGGGGTCTGGAGGAGCAGTACTTC. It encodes CASSLGNRGLEEQYF.

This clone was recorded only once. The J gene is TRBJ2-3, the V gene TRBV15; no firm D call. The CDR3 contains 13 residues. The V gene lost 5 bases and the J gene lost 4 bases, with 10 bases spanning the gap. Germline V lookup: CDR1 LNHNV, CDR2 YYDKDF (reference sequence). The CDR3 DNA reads TGTGCCACCAGCGTGGAGCAACCAGATACGCAGTATTTT. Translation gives CATSVEQPDTQYF. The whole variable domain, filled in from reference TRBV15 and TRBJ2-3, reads DAMVIQNPRYQVTQFGKPVTLSCSQTLNHNVMYWYQQKSSQAPKLLFHYYDKDFNNEADTPDNFQSRRPNTSFCFLDIRSPGLGDTAMYLCATSVEQPDTQYFGPGTRLTVL.

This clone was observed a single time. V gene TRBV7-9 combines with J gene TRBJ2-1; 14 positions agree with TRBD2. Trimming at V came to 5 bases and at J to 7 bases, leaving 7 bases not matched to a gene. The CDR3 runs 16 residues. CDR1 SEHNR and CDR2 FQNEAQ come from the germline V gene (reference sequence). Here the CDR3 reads CASSVSGTSGGNEQFF. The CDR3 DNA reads TGTGCCAGCAGCGTTAGCGGGACTAGCGGGGGAAATGAGCAGTTCTTC.

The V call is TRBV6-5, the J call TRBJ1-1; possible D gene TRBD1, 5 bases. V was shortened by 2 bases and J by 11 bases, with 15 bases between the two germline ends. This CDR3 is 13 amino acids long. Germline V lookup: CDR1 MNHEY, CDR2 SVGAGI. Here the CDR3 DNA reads TGTGCCAGCAGTTACCGGAGGGAGGGGTATGCTTTCTTT. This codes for CASSYRREGYAFF.

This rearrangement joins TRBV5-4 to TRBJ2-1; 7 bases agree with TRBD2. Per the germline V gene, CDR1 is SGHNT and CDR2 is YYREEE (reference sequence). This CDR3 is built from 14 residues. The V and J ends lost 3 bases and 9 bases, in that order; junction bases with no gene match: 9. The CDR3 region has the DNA TGTGCCAGCAGCTCACGTGGGGGGGGAAGTGAGCAGTTCTTC. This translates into CASSSRGGGSEQFF.

CDR3 protein: CASSSTGEGYGYTF. CDR3 in DNA: TGTGCCAGCAGCTCCACAGGGGAAGGCTATGGCTACACCTTC. This sequence joins TRBV9 and TRBJ1-2, with 7 bases matching TRBD1. The CDR3 spans 14 residues. V shed 4 bases and J 4 bases; nucleotides not matched to a gene: 7. The V gene's germline CDR1 is SGDLS and CDR2 YYNGEE.

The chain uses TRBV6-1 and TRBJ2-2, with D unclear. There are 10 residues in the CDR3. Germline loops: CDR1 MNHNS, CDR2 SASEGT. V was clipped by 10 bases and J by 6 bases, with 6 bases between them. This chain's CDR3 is CATAAGELFF. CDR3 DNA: TGTGCCACCGCGGCCGGGGAGCTGTTTTTT.

The CDR3 DNA reads TGTGCCAGCAGTGACGCGGGGTCCGGGGAGCTGTTTTTT. It is translated as CASSDAGSGELFF. The chain combines TRBV6-4 with TRBJ2-2; tentatively, D is TRBD2 (6 bases). Germline V gives CDR1 MRHNA, CDR2 SNTAGT. CDR3 size: 13 residues. Between the trimmed V and J ends, which lost 2 bases and 6 bases, there was a span of 7 bases.

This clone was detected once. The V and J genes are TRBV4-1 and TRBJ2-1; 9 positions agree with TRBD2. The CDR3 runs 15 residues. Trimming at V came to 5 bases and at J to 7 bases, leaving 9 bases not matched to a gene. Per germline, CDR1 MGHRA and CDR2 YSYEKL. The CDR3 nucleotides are TGCGCCAGCAGCAACCTAGCGGGAAAGGGAAATGAGCAGTTCTTC. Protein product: CASSNLAGKGNEQFF.

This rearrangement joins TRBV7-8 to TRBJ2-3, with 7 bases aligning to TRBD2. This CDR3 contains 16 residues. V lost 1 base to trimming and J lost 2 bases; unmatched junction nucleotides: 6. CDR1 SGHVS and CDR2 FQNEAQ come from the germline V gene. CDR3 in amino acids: CASSLVAGALTDTQYF. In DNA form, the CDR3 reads TGTGCCAGCAGCTTAGTGGCGGGAGCCCTCACAGATACGCAGTATTTT.

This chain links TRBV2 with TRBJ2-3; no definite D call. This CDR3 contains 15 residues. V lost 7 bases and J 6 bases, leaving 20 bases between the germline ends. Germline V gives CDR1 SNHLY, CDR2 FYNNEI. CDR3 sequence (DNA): TGTGCCAGCAATGGTAGGGCAGCCCGTTTGGATACGCAGTATTTT. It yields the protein CASNGRAARLDTQYF.

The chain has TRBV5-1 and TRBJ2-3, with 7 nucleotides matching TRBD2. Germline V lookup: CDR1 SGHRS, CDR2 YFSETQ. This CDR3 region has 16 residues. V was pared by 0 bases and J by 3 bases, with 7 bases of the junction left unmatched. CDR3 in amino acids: CASSLVGGSVTDTQYF. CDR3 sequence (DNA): TGCGCCAGCAGCTTGGTTGGCGGGAGTGTTACAGATACGCAGTATTTT.

CDR3 nucleotide sequence: TGTGCCAGTAGAGGGGGGCAGGGAGGGAATCAGCCCCAGCATTTT. It is translated as CASRGGQGGNQPQHF. This rearrangement joins TRBV19 to TRBJ1-5; D perhaps matches TRBD1 (6 bases). V lost 6 bases and J lost 4, with 16 bases in between. Germline V gives CDR1 LNHDA, CDR2 SQIVND (reference sequence). The CDR3 loop spans 15 amino acids.

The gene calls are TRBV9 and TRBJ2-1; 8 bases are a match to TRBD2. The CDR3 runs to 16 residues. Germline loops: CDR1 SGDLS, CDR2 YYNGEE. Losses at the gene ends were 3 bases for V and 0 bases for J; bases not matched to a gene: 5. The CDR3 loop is CASSGSGGSSYNEQFF. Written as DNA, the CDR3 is TGTGCCAGCAGCGGAAGCGGGGGAAGCTCCTACAATGAGCAGTTCTTC.

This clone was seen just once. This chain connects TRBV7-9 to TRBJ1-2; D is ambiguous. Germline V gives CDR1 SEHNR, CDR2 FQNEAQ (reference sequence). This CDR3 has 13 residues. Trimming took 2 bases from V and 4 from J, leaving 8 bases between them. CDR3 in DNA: TGTGCCAGCAGCTTACCACTCGGCTATGGCTACACCTTC. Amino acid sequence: CASSLPLGYGYTF.

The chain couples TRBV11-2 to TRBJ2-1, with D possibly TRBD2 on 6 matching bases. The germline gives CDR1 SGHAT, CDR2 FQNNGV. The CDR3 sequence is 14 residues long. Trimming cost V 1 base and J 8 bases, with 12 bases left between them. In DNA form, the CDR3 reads TGTGCCAGCAGCTTAGGTGTCGGGAGAGATGAGCAGTTCTTC. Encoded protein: CASSLGVGRDEQFF.

The chain's CDR3 is CASSSGRKGYTF. The DNA for the CDR3 is TGTGCCAGCAGCTCGGGCAGGAAAGGCTACACCTTC. This chain connects TRBV5-8 to TRBJ1-2, with D hard to call. CDR3 length: 12 amino acids. Germline V gene sequence: CDR1 SGHTS, CDR2 YDEGEE. With 3 bases removed from V and 8 bases from J, the gap between germline ends came to 11 bases.

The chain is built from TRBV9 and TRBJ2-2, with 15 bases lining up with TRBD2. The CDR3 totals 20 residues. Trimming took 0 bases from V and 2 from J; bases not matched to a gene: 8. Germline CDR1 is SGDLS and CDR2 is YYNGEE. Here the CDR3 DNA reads TGTGCCAGCAGCGTAGCGGGGGGACTAGCGGGAGGCCCAAACACCGGGGAGCTGTTTTTT. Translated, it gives CASSVAGGLAGGPNTGELFF.